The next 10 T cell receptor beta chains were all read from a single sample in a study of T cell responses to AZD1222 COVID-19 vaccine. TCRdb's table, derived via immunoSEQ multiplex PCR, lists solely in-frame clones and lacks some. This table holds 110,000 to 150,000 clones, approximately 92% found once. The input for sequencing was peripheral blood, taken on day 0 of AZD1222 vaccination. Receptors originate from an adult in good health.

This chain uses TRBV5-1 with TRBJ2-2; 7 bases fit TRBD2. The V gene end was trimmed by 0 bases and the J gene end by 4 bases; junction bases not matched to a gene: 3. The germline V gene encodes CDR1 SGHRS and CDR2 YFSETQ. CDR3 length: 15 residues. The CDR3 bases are TGCGCCAGCAGCTTGGCTAGCGGATCCACCGGGGAGCTGTTTTTT. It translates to CASSLASGSTGELFF.

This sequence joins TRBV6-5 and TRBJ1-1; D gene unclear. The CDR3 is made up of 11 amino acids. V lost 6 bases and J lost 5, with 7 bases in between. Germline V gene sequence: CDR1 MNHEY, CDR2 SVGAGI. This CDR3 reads CASRRLTEAFF. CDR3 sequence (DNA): TGTGCCAGCAGGAGATTGACTGAAGCTTTCTTT.

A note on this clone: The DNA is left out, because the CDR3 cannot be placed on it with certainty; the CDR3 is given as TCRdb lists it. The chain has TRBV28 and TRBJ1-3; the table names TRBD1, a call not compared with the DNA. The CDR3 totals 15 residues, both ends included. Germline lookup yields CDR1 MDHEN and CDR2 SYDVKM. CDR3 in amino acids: CASSTSTDSGNTIYF.

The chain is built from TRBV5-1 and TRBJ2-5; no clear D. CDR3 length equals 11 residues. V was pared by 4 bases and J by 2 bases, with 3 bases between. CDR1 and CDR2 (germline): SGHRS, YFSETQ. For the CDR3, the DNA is TGCGCCAGCAGCCGACAAGAGACCCAGTACTTC. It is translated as CASSRQETQYF.

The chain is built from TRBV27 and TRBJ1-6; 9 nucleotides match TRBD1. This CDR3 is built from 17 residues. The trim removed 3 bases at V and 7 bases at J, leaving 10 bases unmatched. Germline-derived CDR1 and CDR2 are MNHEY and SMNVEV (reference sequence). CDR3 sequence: CASSFRGQGIYNSPLHF. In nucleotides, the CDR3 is TGTGCCAGCAGTTTCAGGGGACAGGGAATTTACAATTCACCCCTCCACTTT.

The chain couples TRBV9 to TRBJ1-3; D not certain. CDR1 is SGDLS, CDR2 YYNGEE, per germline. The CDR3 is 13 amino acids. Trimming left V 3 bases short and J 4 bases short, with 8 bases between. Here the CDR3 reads CASSAAQGNTIYF. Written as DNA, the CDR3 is TGTGCCAGCAGCGCGGCCCAGGGAAACACCATATATTTT.

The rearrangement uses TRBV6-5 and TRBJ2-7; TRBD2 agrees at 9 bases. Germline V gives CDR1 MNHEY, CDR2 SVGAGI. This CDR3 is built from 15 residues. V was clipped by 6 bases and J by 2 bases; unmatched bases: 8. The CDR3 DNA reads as TGTGCCAGCAGCCGGACTAGCGAGACGGCCTACGAGCAGTACTTC. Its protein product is CASSRTSETAYEQYF.

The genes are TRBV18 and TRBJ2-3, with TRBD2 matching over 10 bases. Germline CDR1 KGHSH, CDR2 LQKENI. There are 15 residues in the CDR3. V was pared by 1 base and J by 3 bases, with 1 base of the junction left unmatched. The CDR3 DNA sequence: TGTGCCAGCTCACCACTAGCGGGAGGTACAGATACGCAGTATTTT. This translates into CASSPLAGGTDTQYF.

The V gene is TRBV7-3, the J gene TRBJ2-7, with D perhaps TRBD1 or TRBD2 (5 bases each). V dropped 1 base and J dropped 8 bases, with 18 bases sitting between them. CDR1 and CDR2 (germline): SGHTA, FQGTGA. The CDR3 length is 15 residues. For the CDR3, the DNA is TGTGCCAGCAGCTTAATTTCGGGGCTAGACTCACAGCAGTACTTC. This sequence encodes CASSLISGLDSQQYF. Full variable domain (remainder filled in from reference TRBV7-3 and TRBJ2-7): GAGVSQTPSNKVTEKGKYVELRCDPISGHTALYWYRQSLGQGPEFLIYFQGTGAADDSGLPNDRFFAVRPEGSVSTLKIQRTERGDSAVYLCASSLISGLDSQQYFGPGTRLTVT.

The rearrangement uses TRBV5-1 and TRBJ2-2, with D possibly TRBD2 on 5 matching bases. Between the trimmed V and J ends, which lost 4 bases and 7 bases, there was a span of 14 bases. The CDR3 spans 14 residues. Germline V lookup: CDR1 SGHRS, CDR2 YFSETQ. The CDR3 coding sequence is TGCGCCAGCAGCCCGATGGAGGTGATCGGGGAGCTGTTTTTT. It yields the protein CASSPMEVIGELFF.